The 22 T cell receptor beta chains reported below all come from one sample, sequenced in a study of Ad26.COV2.S vaccination and SARS-CoV-2 variants. The protocol was immunoSEQ multiplex PCR, while the TCRdb copy is restricted to in-frame clones and leaves out a portion. The sample carries fewer than 600,000 clones, 80% to 90% recorded once. The treatment denotes: roughly 18 received Ad26.COV2.S at low or high dose, single or two shots; about 5 received placebo; per-sample allocation not given. Samples were taken on day 63 after the first vaccine or placebo injection. This sample comprised peripheral blood, obtained in a trial of Ad26.COV2.S vaccine versus placebo. These receptors were collected from a person between 18 and 65 years old who received the Ad26.COV2.S COVID-19 vaccine or a placebo.

The chain employs TRBV3-1 (or the pseudogene TRBV3-2) and TRBJ1-4; no firm D call. V lost 1 base, J lost 5 bases, and 11 bases lay in between. This CDR3 spans 15 amino acids. CDR1 LGHDT and CDR2 YNNKEL come from the germline V gene (reference sequence). The CDR3 protein is CASSQVTGTNEKLFF. DNA for the CDR3: TGTGCCAGCAGCCAAGTCACCGGTACAAATGAAAAACTGTTTTTT.

The chain employs TRBV2 and TRBJ1-3; 11 bases agree with TRBD1. The CDR3 is 17 residues long. Per the germline V gene, CDR1 is SNHLY and CDR2 is FYNNEI. V lost 6 bases and J lost 4; bases outside the gene matches: 11. CDR3 sequence reads: CASSAGQGALGGNTIYF. CDR3 nucleotide sequence: TGTGCCAGCAGCGCTGGACAGGGGGCCCTGGGAGGAAACACCATATATTTT.

This chain links TRBV6-5 with TRBJ2-7; D gene ambiguous. This CDR3 contains 16 residues. Trimming removed 4 bases from V and 0 bases from J, with 16 bases in between. Looked up from germline, CDR1 is MNHEY and CDR2 is SVGAGI. The CDR3 DNA follows: TGTGCCAGCAGTTCCATCTTGGGCCAAAGCTCCTACGAGCAGTACTTC. Its translation is CASSSILGQSSYEQYF.

The chain combines TRBV4-1 with TRBJ2-7; 10 positions match TRBD2. The CDR3 has 18 amino acids. CDR1 is MGHRA and CDR2 is YSYEKL in the germline V gene. The junction had 9 bases not matched to a gene; V was cut back by 1 base and J by 0 bases. CDR3 residues: CASSQASGRASGSYEQYF. CDR3 DNA: TGCGCCAGCAGCCAAGCCAGCGGGAGGGCCTCTGGCTCCTACGAGCAGTACTTC.

CDR3 bases: TGTGCCAGCAGCGTAGGCAGGGGGGATGGCTACACCTTC. This gives the protein CASSVGRGDGYTF. The chain joins TRBV9 to TRBJ1-2; 7 bases fit TRBD1. This CDR3 comprises 13 residues. With 0 bases clipped from V and 6 bases from J, the junction kept 2 bases outside the gene matches. Germline lookup yields CDR1 SGDLS and CDR2 YYNGEE.

V gene TRBV28 combines with J gene TRBJ2-2; D is possibly TRBD2 (6 bases). Germline V gene sequence: CDR1 MDHEN, CDR2 SYDVKM. The CDR3 is 14 amino acids. V lost 4 bases, J lost 2 bases, and 8 bases lay in between. The CDR3 nucleotides read TGTGCCAGCAGTTACGGGGGAAACACCGGGGAGCTGTTTTTT. This codes for CASSYGGNTGELFF.

The V gene is TRBV6-6, the J gene TRBJ2-7; D perhaps matches TRBD1 (6 bases). The CDR3 is made up of 15 amino acids. Germline CDR1 MNHNY, CDR2 SVGAGI (reference sequence). The V gene lost 3 bases and the J gene lost 5 bases, with 17 bases spanning the gap. For the CDR3, the DNA is TGTGCCAGCAGTTATAATTCAGGGGCAGGGGACGAGCAGTACTTC. Its translation is CASSYNSGAGDEQYF.

The chain combines TRBV5-8 with TRBJ2-7; D possibly corresponds to TRBD1 (6 bases). CDR3 length: 14 amino acids. Germline V gene sequence: CDR1 SGHTS, CDR2 YDEGEE. Trimming shortened V by 0 bases and J by 4 bases, and 11 bases separated the two germline ends. The CDR3 DNA reads as TGTGCCAGCAGCTTGGACAGGGCCCAGTACGAGCAGTACTTC. This sequence encodes CASSLDRAQYEQYF.

The chain joins TRBV30 to TRBJ2-3, with 14 bases that match TRBD2. The CDR3 contains 17 residues. Germline CDR1 GTSNPN, CDR2 SVGIG (reference sequence). V was pared by 8 bases and J by 4 bases, with 14 bases of the junction left unmatched. CDR3 residues: CARLGTSGRRGADTQYF. In nucleotides, the CDR3 is TGTGCCAGACTCGGGACTAGCGGGAGACGGGGCGCAGATACGCAGTATTTT.

This chain connects TRBV11-2 to TRBJ1-1; TRBD1 agrees at 7 bases. CDR3 length equals 15 residues. Germline assignment: CDR1 SGHAT and CDR2 FQNNGV. Trimming took 1 base from V and 5 from J; bases not matched to a gene: 7. The CDR3 sequence: CASSLGSGGWTEAFF. The CDR3 bases are TGTGCCAGCAGCTTAGGTTCAGGGGGTTGGACTGAAGCTTTCTTT.

The chain uses TRBV11-1 and TRBJ2-7; unclear D gene. Looked up from germline, CDR1 is SGHAT and CDR2 is FQDESV (reference sequence). The CDR3 extends over 15 amino acids. V lost 1 base and J lost 2, with 12 bases in between. The DNA of the CDR3 is TGTGCCAGCAGCTTAGGTCGCGGCACAGCCTACGAGCAGTACTTC. Translating gives CASSLGRGTAYEQYF.

This clone has only a few counts. The rearrangement joins TRBV9 to TRBJ1-1; TRBD1 might be the D (5 bases). Per germline, CDR1 SGDLS and CDR2 YYNGEE. The CDR3 sequence is 13 residues long. Trimming cost V 4 bases and J 3 bases, with 10 bases left between them. Here the CDR3 DNA reads TGTGCCAGCAGCACGGACACATACACTGAAGCTTTCTTT. This codes for CASSTDTYTEAFF.

V is TRBV12-3 or TRBV12-4 and J is TRBJ1-6; D unresolved. Trimming stripped 5 bases from V and 7 bases from J, with 0 bases between. This CDR3 has 10 residues. The CDR3 reads CASSNSPLHF. The CDR3 coding sequence is TGTGCCAGCAGTAATTCACCCCTCCACTTT.

The chain couples TRBV27 to TRBJ2-7; the match to TRBD1 covers 7 bases. The CDR3 runs 16 residues. With V trimmed by 7 bases and J by 2 bases, 14 bases remained unmatched. CDR1 and CDR2 from the germline V gene are MNHEY and SMNVEV (reference sequence). The CDR3 loop is CASKTPRAGGTYEQYF. The DNA for the CDR3 is TGTGCCAGCAAAACCCCCCGGGCAGGGGGTACCTACGAGCAGTACTTC.

The chain has TRBV7-2 and TRBJ1-1; 12 bases match TRBD1. The CDR3 has 16 residues. J gave up 4 bases and V 7 bases, and 10 bases lay outside the gene matches. Germline V CDR1 and CDR2: SGHTA, FQGNSA. The CDR3 DNA reads TGTGCCAGCACCATAGGGACAGGGGGCGCGGGCACTGAAGCTTTCTTT. Its translation is CASTIGTGGAGTEAFF.

The J gene is TRBJ1-3, the V gene TRBV7-8; D unresolved. CDR1 is SGHVS and CDR2 is FQNEAQ in the germline V gene. V was shortened by 5 bases and J by 3 bases, with 17 bases between the two germline ends. The CDR3 totals 16 residues. CDR3 protein: CASSPHPPPNGNTIYF. The CDR3 region has the DNA TGTGCCAGCAGCCCCCACCCCCCGCCGAATGGAAACACCATATATTTT.

V is TRBV12-3 or TRBV12-4 and J is TRBJ2-1; TRBD1 matches 7 bases. This CDR3 spans 11 amino acids. V lost 5 bases to trimming and J lost 15 bases; unmatched junction nucleotides: 7. CDR3 residues: CASSPQGDPFF. DNA for the CDR3: TGTGCCAGCAGTCCCCAGGGGGACCCGTTCTTC.

This rearrangement joins TRBV7-9 to TRBJ2-5; the D gene could be TRBD1 or TRBD2 (6 bases each). Germline V gene sequence: CDR1 SEHNR, CDR2 FQNEAQ (reference sequence). Trimming took 1 base from V and 1 from J, leaving 13 bases between them. CDR3 length: 16 residues. CDR3 protein: CASSLGGGTSQETQYF. The CDR3 coding sequence is TGTGCCAGCAGCTTAGGTGGGGGGACATCCCAAGAGACCCAGTACTTC. The variable domain in full, with the rest retrieved from reference TRBV7-9 and TRBJ2-5, is DTGVSQNPRHKITKRGQNVTFRCDPISEHNRLYWYRQTLGQGPEFLTYFQNEAQLEKSRLLSDRFSAERPKGSFSTLEIQRTEQGDSAMYLCASSLGGGTSQETQYFGPGTRLLVL.

The J gene is TRBJ1-5, the V gene TRBV5-8; maybe TRBD1 (5 bases). The germline V and J ends were trimmed by 4 bases and 2 bases, with 13 bases remaining between them. Germline V gives CDR1 SGHTS, CDR2 YDEGEE. This CDR3 has 15 residues. CDR3 DNA sequence: TGTGCCAGCAGCCTAGGGACGGCGGGCAATCAGCCCCAGCATTTT. This translates into CASSLGTAGNQPQHF.

The chain combines TRBV6-5 with TRBJ2-5; 10 nucleotides match TRBD1. Germline CDR1 is MNHEY and CDR2 is SVGAGI. Trimming removed 4 bases from V and 5 bases from J; junction bases left unmatched: 10. The CDR3 is 16 residues long. The CDR3 DNA follows: TGTGCCAGCAGTTCCCCGAGACAGGGGGCGGGTGAGACCCAGTACTTC. Amino acids: CASSSPRQGAGETQYF.

The chain has TRBV7-9 and TRBJ2-1; D unresolved. CDR1 is SEHNR and CDR2 is FQNEAQ in the germline V gene (reference sequence). This CDR3 is built from 12 residues. V was clipped by 1 base and J by 14 bases, with 12 bases between them. The CDR3 reads CASSLEVEVEFF. The CDR3 nucleotides are TGTGCCAGCAGCTTAGAGGTCGAGGTAGAGTTCTTC. Supplemented by reference TRBV7-9 and TRBJ2-1, the full variable domain reads DTGVSQNPRHKITKRGQNVTFRCDPISEHNRLYWYRQTLGQGPEFLTYFQNEAQLEKSRLLSDRFSAERPKGSFSTLEIQRTEQGDSAMYLCASSLEVEVEFFGPGTRLTVL.

This chain links TRBV27 with TRBJ1-5; TRBD1 agrees at 9 bases. The CDR3 covers 15 residues. With V trimmed by 2 bases and J by 6 bases, 5 bases remained unmatched. Germline-derived CDR1 and CDR2 are MNHEY and SMNVEV (reference sequence). The chain's CDR3 is CASSLGDRVGQPQHF. The CDR3 region has the DNA TGTGCCAGCAGTTTAGGGGACAGGGTTGGTCAGCCCCAGCATTTT.